This entry lists 25 T cell receptor beta chains sequenced from one sample in a study of blood T cell repertoires in COVID-19 (dated by TCRdb to 2018 to 2021). Library construction relied on the immunoSEQ multiplex PCR assay. Not all clones reach the TCRdb copy of this immuneACCESS table, which keeps in-frame sequences only. Checked studies attribute under half of the gap to unresolved V genes and leave the rest unexplained. The sample table contains 150,000 to 200,000 clones; only one count was recorded for about 89% of them. Under 2% of the sample belongs to the ten largest clones. The sequenced sample was peripheral blood. The receptors here all came from a man between 18 and 35 years old who had recovered from COVID-19.

V and J are TRBV7-9 and TRBJ2-7; 8 nucleotides agree with TRBD2. Germline V gives CDR1 SEHNR, CDR2 FQNEAQ (reference sequence). This CDR3 comprises 13 residues. J lost 10 bases, V lost 3 bases, and 8 bases had no gene match. The DNA of the CDR3 is TGTGCCAGCAGCTTTTTAGGGAGCGGGAGTCAGTACTTC. Amino acid sequence: CASSFLGSGSQYF.

This clone was seen a few times. The CDR3 bases are TGTGCCAGCAGCTTCCAGGGTACTGGAAACACCATATATTTT. Protein product: CASSFQGTGNTIYF. V usage is TRBV5-4 and J usage is TRBJ1-3; a weak D match, TRBD1 (5 bases). The V end lost 2 bases, the J end lost 2 bases, and 8 bases lay between the germline ends. The CDR3 totals 14 residues. Germline assignment: CDR1 SGHNT and CDR2 YYREEE (reference sequence).

This chain joins TRBV3-1 (or the pseudogene TRBV3-2) and TRBJ2-7; weak D call: TRBD2 (5 bases). Germline lookup yields CDR1 LGHDT and CDR2 YNNKEL (reference sequence). CDR3 length equals 11 residues. V shed 7 bases and J shed 4 bases, with 8 bases lying between them. The CDR3 spells CASTEGYEQYF. The CDR3 region has the DNA TGTGCCAGCACCGAGGGTTACGAGCAGTACTTC.

The chain employs TRBV7-9 and TRBJ1-3, with D perhaps matching TRBD1 (5 bases). The V and J ends lost 2 bases and 1 base respectively, with 6 bases between them. Per germline, CDR1 SEHNR and CDR2 FQNEAQ (reference sequence). The CDR3 has 14 residues. The CDR3 region has the DNA TGTGCCAGCAGCTTACCAGGGTCTGGAAACACCATATATTTT. Translating gives CASSLPGSGNTIYF.

V is TRBV5-6 and J is TRBJ2-2; 7 bases fit TRBD2. Germline CDR1 and CDR2: SGHDT and YYEEEE. The CDR3 spans 16 residues. After removal of 4 bases from V and 1 base from J, the junction contained 7 bases not matched to a gene. The CDR3 coding sequence is TGTGCCAGCAGCCTCAAGCGGGGACTGAACACCGGGGAGCTGTTTTTT. Its translation is CASSLKRGLNTGELFF.

The V and J genes are TRBV7-3 and TRBJ1-5, with D hard to call. Trimming stripped 5 bases from V and 2 bases from J, with 19 bases between. The CDR3 has 17 amino acids. The germline V gene has CDR1 SGHTA and CDR2 FQGTGA. The CDR3 sequence: CASSLALEVLGNQPQHF. The CDR3 DNA is TGTGCCAGCAGCCTCGCCCTGGAGGTACTAGGCAATCAGCCCCAGCATTTT. Combining the CDR3 with reference TRBV7-3 and TRBJ1-5 gives the whole variable domain GAGVSQTPSNKVTEKGKYVELRCDPISGHTALYWYRQSLGQGPEFLIYFQGTGAADDSGLPNDRFFAVRPEGSVSTLKIQRTERGDSAVYLCASSLALEVLGNQPQHFGDGTRLSIL.

The genes are TRBV4-3 and TRBJ2-1; TRBD2 aligns across 9 bases. The CDR3 contains 16 residues. Germline lookup yields CDR1 LGHNA and CDR2 YSLEER. V shed 4 bases, J shed 6 bases, and the junction held 10 bases outside the gene matches. CDR3 in amino acids: CASSPLAGGFFNEQFF. The CDR3 DNA follows: TGCGCCAGCAGCCCACTCGCGGGAGGGTTCTTCAATGAGCAGTTCTTC.

This clone was observed once. The chain has TRBV15 and TRBJ2-5, with a weak D call TRBD2 (5 bases). V was clipped by 1 base and J by 2 bases, with 8 bases between them. This CDR3 region has 14 residues. CDR1 and CDR2 from the germline V gene are LNHNV and YYDKDF (reference sequence). The CDR3 loop is CATSRVERQETQYF. CDR3 DNA: TGTGCCACCAGCAGAGTAGAGCGGCAAGAGACCCAGTACTTC.

This clone was counted once. J is TRBJ2-5 and V is TRBV30, with D tentatively TRBD2 (6 bases). CDR1 and CDR2 (germline): GTSNPN, SVGIG (reference sequence). This CDR3 is 13 amino acids long. Trimming removed 6 bases at V and 2 bases at J, with 13 bases between. This chain's CDR3 is CACAAGPQETQYF. In nucleotides, the CDR3 is TGTGCCTGCGCCGCGGGACCTCAAGAGACCCAGTACTTC. Full variable domain (missing parts from reference TRBV30 and TRBJ2-5): SQTIHQWPATLVQPVGSPLSLECTVEGTSNPNLYWYRQAAGRGLQLLFYSVGIGQISSEVPQNLSASRPQDRQFILSSKKLLLSDSGFYLCACAAGPQETQYFGPGTRLLVL.

The chain recombines TRBV7-9 with TRBJ2-1, with TRBD1 matching over 9 bases. V lost 0 bases and J lost 4; bases outside the gene matches: 7. The germline gives CDR1 SEHNR, CDR2 FQNEAQ (reference sequence). This CDR3 has 17 residues. The chain's CDR3 is CASSLAQLGQGYNEQFF. The CDR3 DNA reads as TGTGCCAGCAGCTTAGCGCAGTTAGGACAGGGGTACAATGAGCAGTTCTTC. Using reference TRBV7-9 and TRBJ2-1 for the parts outside the CDR3, the full variable domain is DTGVSQNPRHKITKRGQNVTFRCDPISEHNRLYWYRQTLGQGPEFLTYFQNEAQLEKSRLLSDRFSAERPKGSFSTLEIQRTEQGDSAMYLCASSLAQLGQGYNEQFFGPGTRLTVL.

This chain connects TRBV6-1 to TRBJ1-2; perhaps TRBD1 as D (5 bases). Germline V gives CDR1 MNHNS, CDR2 SASEGT. The CDR3 runs to 14 residues. Trimming removed 1 base from V and 4 bases from J, with 10 bases in between. CDR3 DNA sequence: TGTGCCAGCAGTGAAGGACAGTTGGGCTATGGCTACACCTTC. Translation: CASSEGQLGYGYTF.

The chain carries TRBV19 and TRBJ2-7; 9 positions agree with TRBD2. Germline assignment: CDR1 LNHDA and CDR2 SQIVND (reference sequence). The CDR3 has 14 residues. Germline trimming cut 1 base from V and 3 bases from J; bases unmatched to any gene: 1. In nucleotides, the CDR3 is TGTGCCAGTAGTATAGGTAGCGGGGGCTACGAGCAGTACTTC. It codes for CASSIGSGGYEQYF.

The rearrangement links TRBV13 to TRBJ1-1; 11 bases are shared with TRBD1. Germline V gene sequence: CDR1 PRHDT, CDR2 FYEKMQ (reference sequence). The CDR3 has 15 residues. V shed 4 bases and J 0 bases; nucleotides not matched to a gene: 1. The CDR3 DNA follows: TGTGCCAGCAGCTCGGGACAGGGGGTGAACACTGAAGCTTTCTTT. It codes for CASSSGQGVNTEAFF.

This clone is a singleton in its sample. The rearrangement joins TRBV10-3 to TRBJ2-7; D is undetermined. There are 13 residues in the CDR3. CDR1 is ENHRY, CDR2 SYGVKD, per germline. The V end lost 10 bases, the J end lost 0 bases, and 13 bases lay between the germline ends. The CDR3 DNA reads TGTGCCACCGCAGGCGCGAGCTCCTACGAGCAGTACTTC. This gives the protein CATAGASSYEQYF.

The chain combines TRBV10-3 with TRBJ2-3; D not resolved. Trimming removed 8 bases from V and 2 bases from J, with 14 bases in between. The CDR3 contains 14 residues. The germline gives CDR1 ENHRY, CDR2 SYGVKD. The CDR3: CAIRGTQNTDTQYF. The CDR3 nucleotides read TGTGCCATCCGAGGAACTCAAAACACAGATACGCAGTATTTT.

V usage is TRBV19 and J usage is TRBJ1-3; no clear D. CDR1 and CDR2 from the germline V gene are LNHDA and SQIVND (reference sequence). The CDR3 extends over 15 amino acids. V lost 5 bases, J lost 1 base, and 12 bases lay in between. The CDR3: CASSPRTESGNTIYF. The CDR3 DNA reads as TGTGCCAGTAGTCCCCGAACAGAGTCTGGAAACACCATATATTTT.

The CDR3 region has the DNA TGTGCCAGCAGAAGACAGGGCGGGACCACTGAAGCTTTCTTT. Translating gives CASRRQGGTTEAFF. The V call is TRBV5-6, the J call TRBJ1-1; the match to TRBD1 covers 7 bases. Germline trimming cut 5 bases from V and 4 bases from J; bases unmatched to any gene: 8. Germline CDR1 SGHDT, CDR2 YYEEEE. This CDR3 is 14 amino acids long.

Comments on this clone: Distinct nucleotide sequences in the sample also encode this CDR3. V is TRBV9 and J is TRBJ1-3; no definite D call. The CDR3 is 13 residues long. The V end was cut by 0 bases, the J end by 4 bases, with 5 bases between. Per the germline V gene, CDR1 is SGDLS and CDR2 is YYNGEE. This CDR3 reads CASSVGGGNTIYF. DNA of the CDR3: TGTGCCAGCAGCGTAGGAGGGGGAAACACCATATATTTT.

This clone was seen a single time. This chain joins TRBV4-1 and TRBJ2-1; tentatively, D is TRBD2 (7 bases). The germline CDR1 and CDR2 sequences are MGHRA and YSYEKL. The V and J ends lost 1 base and 2 bases respectively, with 18 bases between them. CDR3 length: 18 residues. The DNA for the CDR3 is TGCGCCAGCAGCCAAGGGGGGGCCCGAGGGAGGGCCTACAATGAGCAGTTCTTC. Translating it yields CASSQGGARGRAYNEQFF.

The V call is TRBV9, the J call TRBJ1-1; TRBD1 aligns across 10 bases. V gave up 4 bases and J gave up 5 bases; unmatched junction bases: 11. The germline V gene encodes CDR1 SGDLS and CDR2 YYNGEE. The CDR3 runs 16 residues. CDR3 coding DNA: TGTGCCAGCAGCTATTCGTTGACAGGGGGCGCTACTGAAGCTTTCTTT. Encoded protein: CASSYSLTGGATEAFF.

This clone was seen once. The CDR3 reads CSVEGEDGKNTEAFF. The CDR3 DNA is TGCAGCGTTGAGGGTGAGGACGGGAAAAACACTGAAGCTTTCTTT. This chain connects TRBV29-1 to TRBJ1-1; no clear D gene. Germline V CDR1 and CDR2: SQVTM, ANQGSEA. This CDR3 has 15 amino acids. Trimming removed 3 bases from V and 2 bases from J, with 16 bases in between.

V gene TRBV7-9 combines with J gene TRBJ1-6; perhaps TRBD1 as D (5 bases). CDR1 is SEHNR and CDR2 is FQNEAQ in the germline V gene (reference sequence). V was trimmed by 5 bases and J by 3 bases, leaving 20 bases between them. There are 18 residues in the CDR3. In DNA form, the CDR3 reads TGTGCCAGCAGCCCCCGGGGGAGCATGGGTCTCTATAATTCACCCCTCCACTTT. It codes for CASSPRGSMGLYNSPLHF.

V usage is TRBV3-1 (or the pseudogene TRBV3-2) and J usage is TRBJ2-5; D is undetermined. The V gene's germline CDR1 is LGHDT and CDR2 YNNKEL (reference sequence). With 4 bases removed from V and 3 bases from J, the gap between germline ends came to 24 bases. The CDR3 sequence is 18 residues long. The chain's CDR3 is CASSPSSPWSMAEETQYF. CDR3 DNA sequence: TGTGCCAGCAGCCCTTCCTCCCCTTGGAGCATGGCGGAAGAGACCCAGTACTTC.

The J gene is TRBJ2-7, the V gene TRBV6-5; TRBD1 is a possible D gene (5 bases). CDR3 length: 14 residues. In germline, CDR1 is MNHEY, CDR2 SVGAGI. The V end was cut by 2 bases, the J end by 2 bases, with 10 bases between. Here the CDR3 DNA reads TGTGCCAGCAGTTACACCAGGGCTGCCTACGAGCAGTACTTC. This sequence encodes CASSYTRAAYEQYF.

V gene TRBV5-8 combines with J gene TRBJ2-1; 10 nucleotides match TRBD2. The junction had 6 bases not matched to a gene; V was cut back by 5 bases and J by 4 bases. The CDR3 is 15 amino acids. CDR1 is SGHTS, CDR2 YDEGEE, per germline. CDR3 loop: CASRYGTSAYNEQFF. CDR3 coding DNA: TGTGCCAGCAGATATGGGACTAGCGCTTACAATGAGCAGTTCTTC.